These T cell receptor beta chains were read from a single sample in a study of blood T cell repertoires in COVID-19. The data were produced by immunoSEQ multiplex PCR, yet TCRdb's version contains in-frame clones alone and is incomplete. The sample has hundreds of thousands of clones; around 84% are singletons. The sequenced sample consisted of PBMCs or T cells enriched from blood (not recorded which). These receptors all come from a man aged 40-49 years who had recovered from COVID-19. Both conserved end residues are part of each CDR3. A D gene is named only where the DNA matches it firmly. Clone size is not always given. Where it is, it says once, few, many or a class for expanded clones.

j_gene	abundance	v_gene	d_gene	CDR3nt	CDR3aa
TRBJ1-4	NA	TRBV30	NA	TGTGCCTGGAGCCTCGGGAGCACTAATGAAAAACTGTTTTTT	CAWSLGSTNEKLFF
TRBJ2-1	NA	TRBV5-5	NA	TGTGCCAGCAGCTCTCTGGGGGCCGGTTCCTACAATGAGCAGTTCTTC	CASSSLGAGSYNEQFF
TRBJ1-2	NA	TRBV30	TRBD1	TGTGCCTGGAGTGCCGGGACAGAGACATTCCCTAACTATGGCTACACCTTC	CAWSAGTETFPNYGYTF
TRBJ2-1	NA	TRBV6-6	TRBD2	TGTGCCAGCAGTCCCCTAGTAGGCCGACTAGCGGGAGTTGGCGAGCAGTTCTTC	CASSPLVGRLAGVGEQFF
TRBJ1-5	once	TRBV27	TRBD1	TGTGCCAGCAGCGTGACAGGGGAGCCATTTCAGCCCCAGCATTTT	CASSVTGEPFQPQHF
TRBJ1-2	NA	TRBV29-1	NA	TGCAGCGTTATTCTATCCGGACTCAGCTCGCAGGGCTACACCTTC	CSVILSGLSSQGYTF
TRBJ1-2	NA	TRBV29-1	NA	TGCAGCGTTGACCCGGGGGGCACTAACTATGGCTACACCTTC	CSVDPGGTNYGYTF
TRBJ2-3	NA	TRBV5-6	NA	TGTGCCAGCAGCTTGGGTCTAGCATACGATACGCAGTATTTT	CASSLGLAYDTQYF
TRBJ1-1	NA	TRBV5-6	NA	TGTGCCAGCAGCTTGGGAGGGCGAGGCACTGAAGCTTTCTTT	CASSLGGRGTEAFF
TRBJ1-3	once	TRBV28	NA	TGTGCCAGCAGTCCCCCCCCGTGGTTGGCCTTCGATTCCTCTGGAAACACCATATATTTT	CASSPPPWLAFDSSGNTIYF
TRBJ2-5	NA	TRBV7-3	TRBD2	TGTGCCAGCAGCCCACCACCTAGGGGACTAGCGGGCCCCCAAGAGACCCAGTACTTC	CASSPPPRGLAGPQETQYF
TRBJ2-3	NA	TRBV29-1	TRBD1	TGCAGCGTTCGCCCCAGGGGGCTGACAGATACGCAGTATTTT	CSVRPRGLTDTQYF
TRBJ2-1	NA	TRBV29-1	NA	TGCAGCGCTAAGGGGGTAACCTACAATGAGCAGTTCTTC	CSAKGVTYNEQFF
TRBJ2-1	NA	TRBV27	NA	TGTGCCAGCAGTTCCGCCGTACAGTACAATGAGCAGTTCTTC	CASSSAVQYNEQFF
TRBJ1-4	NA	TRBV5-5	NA	TGTGCCAGCAGCTCTTCCGGGGGTCCTGAAAAACTGTTTTTT	CASSSSGGPEKLFF
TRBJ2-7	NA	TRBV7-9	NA	TGTGCCAGCAGCTTAGTGGCCATTACCTACGAGCAGTACTTC	CASSLVAITYEQYF
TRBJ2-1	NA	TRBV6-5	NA	TGTGCCAGCCCCAGGGGCGGGAGAACCTACAATGAGCAGTTCTTC	CASPRGGRTYNEQFF
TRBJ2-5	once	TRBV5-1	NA	TGCGCCAGCAGCTCTGGTCTCAGCGGTCTTCCGGAGGGAGAGACCCAGTACTTC	CASSSGLSGLPEGETQYF
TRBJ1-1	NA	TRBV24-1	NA	TGTGCCACCAGTGATCTCAGGCCCATGAACACTGAAGCTTTCTTT	CATSDLRPMNTEAFF
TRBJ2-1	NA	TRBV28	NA	TGTGCCAGCGCCACATTTAGCGGTTACGTCAATGAGCAGTTCTTC	CASATFSGYVNEQFF
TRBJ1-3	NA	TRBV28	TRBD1	TGTGCCACCTCAGGACAGGGGAGTTACTCTGGAAACACCATATATTTT	CATSGQGSYSGNTIYF
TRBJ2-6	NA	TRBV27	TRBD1	TGTGCCAGCAGTCCTCTGGACAGGATAAGCTCTGGGGCCAACGTCCTGACTTTC	CASSPLDRISSGANVLTF
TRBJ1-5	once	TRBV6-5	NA	TGTGCCAGTGGACAGTTCAATCATCAGCCCCAGCATTTT	CASGQFNHQPQHF
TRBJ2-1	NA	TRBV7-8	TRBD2	TGTGCCAGCAGCTTATTGCCCCTAGCGGGCGGATACAATGAGCAGTTCTTC	CASSLLPLAGGYNEQFF
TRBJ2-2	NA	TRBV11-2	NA	TGTGCCAGCAGCTTTACAGGGGAGGCCGGGGAGCTGTTTTTT	CASSFTGEAGELFF
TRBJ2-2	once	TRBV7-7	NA	TGTGCCAGCAGCCCAGGGGGGTCAGGCACCGGGGAGCTGTTTTTT	CASSPGGSGTGELFF
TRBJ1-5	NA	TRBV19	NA	TGTGCCAGTAGGGCCATTCAGGGTCAGCCCCAGCATTTT	CASRAIQGQPQHF
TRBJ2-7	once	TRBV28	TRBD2	TGTGCCAGCAGTAGAACGGGACTAGCGTCCGAGCAGTACTTC	CASSRTGLASEQYF
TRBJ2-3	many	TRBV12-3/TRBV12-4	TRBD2	TGTGCTGTCGGGGGGACTAGCACAGATACGCAGTATTTT	CAVGGTSTDTQYF
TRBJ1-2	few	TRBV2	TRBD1	TGTGCCAGCAATGACAGGGGTAGCAACTATGGCTACACCTTC	CASNDRGSNYGYTF
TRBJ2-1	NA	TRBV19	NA	TGTGCCAGTAGTATCAGAGGGGGGGGATACAATGAGCAGTTCTTC	CASSIRGGGYNEQFF
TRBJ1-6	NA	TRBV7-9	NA	TGTGCCAGCAGCCCGCTAACCGGGGATAATTCACCCCTCCACTTT	CASSPLTGDNSPLHF
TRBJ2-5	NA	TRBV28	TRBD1	TGTGCCAGCAGTACCCCACAGGGGGCTTTTCAAGAGACCCAGTACTTC	CASSTPQGAFQETQYF
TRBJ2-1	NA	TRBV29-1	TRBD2	TGCAGCGTTGAAGCTCTAGCGGGTGACCTCTACAATGAGCAGTTCTTC	CSVEALAGDLYNEQFF
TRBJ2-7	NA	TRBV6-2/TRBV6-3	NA	TGTGCCAGCAGTTTCCTACACGAGCAGTACTTC	CASSFLHEQYF
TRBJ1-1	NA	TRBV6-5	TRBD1	TGTGCCAGCAGTTACAGGGGGCAGGGTGAAGCTTTCTTT	CASSYRGQGEAFF
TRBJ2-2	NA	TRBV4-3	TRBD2	TGCGCCAGCAGCCTTACTAGCGGCGGGGAGCTGTTTTTT	CASSLTSGGELFF
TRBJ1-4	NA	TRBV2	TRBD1	TGTGCCAGCGTCAAGACAGGGGGTTTTTCCGGTGAAAAACTGTTTTTT	CASVKTGGFSGEKLFF
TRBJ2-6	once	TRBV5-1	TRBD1	TGCGCCAGCAGCTTACAAACAGGGGGCCCTGGGGCCAACGTCCTGACTTTC	CASSLQTGGPGANVLTF
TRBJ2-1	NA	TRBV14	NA	TGTGCCAGCAGCCGGAGCTCAAATGAGCAGTTCTTC	CASSRSSNEQFF
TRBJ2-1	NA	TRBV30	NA	TGTGCCTTCCCGGGGGACGTTTTGGATGAGCAGTTCTTC	CAFPGDVLDEQFF
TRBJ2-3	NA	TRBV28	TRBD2	TGTGCCAGCAGTTTGATTAGCGGGAGGGCAGATACGCAGTATTTT	CASSLISGRADTQYF
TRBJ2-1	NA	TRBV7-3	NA	TGTGCCAGCAGCTTAATGTTCAGCGACAATGAGCAGTTCTTC	CASSLMFSDNEQFF
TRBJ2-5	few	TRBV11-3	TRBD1	TGTGCCAGCAGCTTAGATCGGACAGGGTTGTACCAAGAGACCCAGTACTTC	CASSLDRTGLYQETQYF
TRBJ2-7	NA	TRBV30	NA	TGTGCCTGGAGTGTCGGAGATTCCTACGAGCAGTACTTC	CAWSVGDSYEQYF
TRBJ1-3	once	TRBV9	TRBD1	TGTGCCAGCAGCGCGACGGACAGGGACGGAAACACCATATATTTT	CASSATDRDGNTIYF
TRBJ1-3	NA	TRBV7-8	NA	TGTGCCAGCAGCTTAGAAAAGAGTTCTGGAAACACCATATATTTT	CASSLEKSSGNTIYF
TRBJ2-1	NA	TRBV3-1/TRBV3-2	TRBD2	TGTGCCAGCATGGTAGCGGGGATCAATGAGCAGTTCTTC	CASMVAGINEQFF
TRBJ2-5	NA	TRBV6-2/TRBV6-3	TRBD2	TGTGCCAGCAGTTCGACTAGCGGGGGCGAGGAGACCCAGTACTTC	CASSSTSGGEETQYF
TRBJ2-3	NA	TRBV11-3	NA	TGTGCCAGCAGCTTCGGAGATACGCAGTATTTT	CASSFGDTQYF
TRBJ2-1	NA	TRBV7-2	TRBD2	TGTGCCAGCAGCTTATGGGCGGGGGGGGGAAATGAGCAGTTCTTC	CASSLWAGGGNEQFF
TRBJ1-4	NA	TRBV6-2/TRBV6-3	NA	TGTGCCAGCAGCCGATCTGGACAAGTTGAAAAACTGTTTTTT	CASSRSGQVEKLFF
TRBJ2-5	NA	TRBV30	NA	TGTGCCTGGACTAGGGGACTTCAGGGGGGAGAGACCCAGTACTTC	CAWTRGLQGGETQYF
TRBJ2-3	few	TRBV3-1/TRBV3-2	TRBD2	TGTGCCAGCAGCCGGGCTAGCGGGGGGCCTACCGATACGCAGTATTTT	CASSRASGGPTDTQYF
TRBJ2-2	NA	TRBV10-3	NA	TGTGCCATCAGCGACAGGACCGGGGAGCTGTTTTTT	CAISDRTGELFF
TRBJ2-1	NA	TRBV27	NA	TGTGCCAGCAGTCAACGTTCTGGCCATGAGCAGTTCTTC	CASSQRSGHEQFF
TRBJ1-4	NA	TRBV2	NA	TGTGCCAGCAGTGAGAGGACAGTGTCTGAAAAACTGTTTTTT	CASSERTVSEKLFF
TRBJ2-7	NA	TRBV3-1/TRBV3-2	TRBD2	TGTGCCAGCAGCCAAGGGTTACACCGGGGACTAGCTTACGAGCAGTACTTC	CASSQGLHRGLAYEQYF
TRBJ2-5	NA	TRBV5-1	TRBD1	TGCGCCAGCAGCCTATCGGGGACAGAGGAAAAGACCCAGTACTTC	CASSLSGTEEKTQYF
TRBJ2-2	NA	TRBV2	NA	TGTGCCGGCAACAGGGTCACCGGGGAGCTGTTTTTT	CAGNRVTGELFF